These 23 T cell receptor beta chains were all obtained from the same sample, sequenced in a study of shared clonotypes between healthy human individuals. Method: immunoSEQ multiplex PCR; TCRdb's copy keeps in-frame clones and lacks some. The sample carries about 490,000 clones, 70% to 80% recorded once. Material: PBMCs. The receptors were gathered from a woman between 40 and 50 years old in good health. Some clones in this sample may be carry-over from other donors' samples.

The V call is TRBV18, the J call TRBJ1-4; tentatively, D is TRBD1 (5 bases). The V end lost 5 bases, the J end lost 7 bases, and 11 bases lay between the germline ends. There are 13 residues in the CDR3. CDR1 and CDR2 (germline): KGHSH, LQKENI. CDR3 in DNA: TGTGCCAGCTCAGCGGGGGATGGTGAAAAACTGTTTTTT. It yields the protein CASSAGDGEKLFF.

This clone was recorded a few times. The genes are TRBV7-9 and TRBJ1-1; D possibly corresponds to TRBD1 (5 bases). The CDR3 consists of 13 residues. Germline CDR1 and CDR2: SEHNR and FQNEAQ (reference sequence). V was cut by 7 bases and J by 2 bases, with 11 bases left in between. Here the CDR3 DNA reads TGTGCCAGCAACCGGGGGTCAAACACTGAAGCTTTCTTT. Residues: CASNRGSNTEAFF. The entire variable domain, with the rest obtained from reference TRBV7-9 and TRBJ1-1, is as follows: DTGVSQNPRHKITKRGQNVTFRCDPISEHNRLYWYRQTLGQGPEFLTYFQNEAQLEKSRLLSDRFSAERPKGSFSTLEIQRTEQGDSAMYLCASNRGSNTEAFFGQGTRLTVV.

V and J are TRBV28 and TRBJ1-5; D not certain. The V end was cut by 3 bases, the J end by 9 bases, with 12 bases between. This CDR3 has 13 amino acids. CDR1 is MDHEN, CDR2 SYDVKM, per germline. The DNA of the CDR3 is TGTGCCAGCAGTTTCATAGCACTTCGGCCCCAGCATTTT. Translation gives CASSFIALRPQHF.

J is TRBJ2-5 and V is TRBV5-4; TRBD1 aligns across 9 bases. The CDR3 is made up of 15 amino acids. Germline CDR1 and CDR2: SGHNT and YYREEE (reference sequence). J was trimmed by 3 bases and V by 4 bases; bases with no gene match: 7. The CDR3 protein is CASSLGTGLKETQYF. The CDR3 region has the DNA TGTGCCAGCAGCCTGGGGACAGGGTTAAAAGAGACCCAGTACTTC.

V usage is TRBV7-7 and J usage is TRBJ1-2; 10 bases are a match to TRBD1. Germline trimming cut 5 bases from V and 5 bases from J; bases unmatched to any gene: 2. The V gene's germline CDR1 is SSHAT and CDR2 FNYEAQ (reference sequence). CDR3 length: 13 residues. Here the CDR3 DNA reads TGTGCCAGCAGCCCGGGACAGGGGTATGGCTACACCTTC. It yields the protein CASSPGQGYGYTF.

The V and J genes are TRBV11-3 and TRBJ2-3; 7 nucleotides line up with TRBD1. From germline, CDR1 is SGHNT and CDR2 YENEEA. This CDR3 spans 14 amino acids. J gave up 3 bases and V 5 bases, and 5 bases lay outside the gene matches. The CDR3 coding sequence is TGTGCCAGCAGCCTTGGGACAGCAACAGATACGCAGTATTTT. This codes for CASSLGTATDTQYF.

This clone was recorded many times. The chain employs TRBV2 and TRBJ2-1, with TRBD2 matching 8 bases. The CDR3 totals 13 residues. Germline V gene lookup returns CDR1 SNHLY and CDR2 FYNNEI. V lost 7 bases to trimming and J lost 8 bases; unmatched junction nucleotides: 7. CDR3 bases: TGTGCCAGCACCTGGCGGGAGGCCTATGAGCAGTTCTTC. It encodes CASTWREAYEQFF.

V usage is TRBV6-6 and J usage is TRBJ2-1, with D possibly TRBD2 on 6 matching bases. The V end lost 6 bases, the J end lost 12 bases, and 18 bases lay between the germline ends. The germline V gene encodes CDR1 MNHNY and CDR2 SVGAGI (reference sequence). CDR3 size: 13 residues. This chain's CDR3 is CASRGTLGGWQFF. The DNA of the CDR3 is TGTGCCAGCAGAGGGACTCTCGGCGGATGGCAGTTCTTC.

This chain links TRBV2 with TRBJ2-5; no clear D. Germline lookup yields CDR1 SNHLY and CDR2 FYNNEI. V dropped 4 bases and J dropped 5 bases, with 11 bases sitting between them. The length of the CDR3 is 13 residues. DNA of the CDR3: TGTGCCAGCAGTGTGATCCCTTGGGAGACCCAGTACTTC. Residues: CASSVIPWETQYF.

The V gene is TRBV30, the J gene TRBJ2-1; D call uncertain. The CDR3 consists of 12 residues. Trimming cost V 1 base and J 6 bases, with 7 bases left between them. Germline-derived CDR1 and CDR2 are GTSNPN and SVGIG (reference sequence). CDR3 in amino acids: CAWSGVFNEQFF. In DNA form, the CDR3 reads TGTGCCTGGAGTGGGGTTTTCAATGAGCAGTTCTTC. The complete variable domain, with remaining parts taken from reference TRBV30 and TRBJ2-1, reads SQTIHQWPATLVQPVGSPLSLECTVEGTSNPNLYWYRQAAGRGLQLLFYSVGIGQISSEVPQNLSASRPQDRQFILSSKKLLLSDSGFYLCAWSGVFNEQFFGPGTRLTVL.

This chain joins TRBV5-4 and TRBJ2-3; D assignment may be TRBD1 or TRBD2 (5 bases each). The CDR3 loop spans 14 amino acids. V shed 4 bases and J shed 2 bases, with 11 bases lying between them. Germline loops: CDR1 SGHNT, CDR2 YYREEE (reference sequence). Here the CDR3 DNA reads TGTGCCAGCAGCGGGTGGGACCCCACAGATACGCAGTATTTT. Its protein product is CASSGWDPTDTQYF.

The J gene is TRBJ2-7, the V gene TRBV28; 7 positions match TRBD2. Germline loops: CDR1 MDHEN, CDR2 SYDVKM. The V and J ends lost 7 bases and 0 bases, in that order; junction bases with no gene match: 9. This CDR3 has 15 amino acids. CDR3 amino acids: CASTPLGGSSYEQYF. The CDR3, as DNA: TGTGCCAGCACCCCCCTGGGGGGGAGCTCCTACGAGCAGTACTTC.

This clone was seen a handful of times. The CDR3: CASSPPPGETRYNEQFF. The CDR3 DNA reads as TGTGCCAGCAGCCCCCCCCCAGGGGAGACAAGATACAATGAGCAGTTCTTC. This chain joins TRBV11-2 and TRBJ2-1; a weak D match, TRBD1 (6 bases). The CDR3 has 17 amino acids. V gave up 5 bases and J gave up 4 bases, with 21 bases separating them. Germline loops: CDR1 SGHAT, CDR2 FQNNGV.

This chain links TRBV4-1 with TRBJ2-1; D remains ambiguous. Trimming took off 8 bases at V and 7 bases at J, with 15 bases between the two ends. CDR1 MGHRA and CDR2 YSYEKL come from the germline V gene. The CDR3 runs to 13 residues. CDR3 DNA sequence: TGCGCCAGCGGCAGGCCATTGGGGAATGAGCAGTTCTTC. Translation gives CASGRPLGNEQFF.

This chain joins TRBV7-9 and TRBJ2-1; 7 nucleotides agree with TRBD1. Germline CDR1 SEHNR, CDR2 FQNEAQ (reference sequence). The CDR3 length is 15 residues. The V gene end was trimmed by 5 bases and the J gene end by 9 bases; junction bases not matched to a gene: 13. DNA of the CDR3: TGTGCCAGCAGCCCCTTGAGCCTACAGGGGAGTGAGCAGTTCTTC. It codes for CASSPLSLQGSEQFF.

The chain uses TRBV5-1 and TRBJ1-4, with no clear D. With 0 bases removed from V and 7 bases from J, the gap between germline ends came to 16 bases. Germline V gene sequence: CDR1 SGHRS, CDR2 YFSETQ. The CDR3 sequence is 16 residues long. The CDR3 DNA sequence: TGCGCCAGCAGCTTGGGAGCGACCACCTTGGGTGAAAAACTGTTTTTT. Translated: CASSLGATTLGEKLFF.

The V and J genes are TRBV4-1 and TRBJ2-7, with TRBD2 matching 13 bases. J lost 2 bases, V lost 1 base, and 11 bases had no gene match. Per the germline V gene, CDR1 is MGHRA and CDR2 is YSYEKL. There are 19 residues in the CDR3. The CDR3 nucleotides read TGCGCCAGCAGCCAAGTTGGACTAGCGGGAGTAGGGGGCCCCTACGAGCAGTACTTC. Its protein is CASSQVGLAGVGGPYEQYF.

The chain links TRBV6-6 to TRBJ1-1; the D gene is possibly TRBD1 (5 bases). Germline V CDR1 and CDR2: MNHNY, SVGAGI (reference sequence). The CDR3 is 13 residues long. V gave up 0 bases and J gave up 4 bases, with 6 bases separating them. CDR3 loop: CASSYSGGTEAFF. CDR3 in DNA: TGTGCCAGCAGTTACTCGGGGGGCACTGAAGCTTTCTTT.

The J gene is TRBJ2-3, the V gene TRBV5-1; D ambiguous. The germline V and J ends were trimmed by 6 bases and 0 bases, with 11 bases remaining between them. The CDR3 has 14 amino acids. Germline CDR1 and CDR2: SGHRS and YFSETQ. CDR3 in DNA: TGCGCCAGCAACCCTACCGTGAGCACAGATACGCAGTATTTT. Protein sequence: CASNPTVSTDTQYF.

The genes are TRBV5-1 and TRBJ2-7, with 10 bases aligning to TRBD1. V dropped 4 bases and J dropped 0; count of bases not matched to a gene: 4. CDR1 SGHRS and CDR2 YFSETQ come from the germline V gene. The CDR3 totals 15 residues. The CDR3 bases are TGCGCCAGCAGCGGAGGACAGGGGGTCTCCTACGAGCAGTACTTC. Amino acid sequence: CASSGGQGVSYEQYF.

The V gene is TRBV11-1, the J gene TRBJ2-2; the D gene could be TRBD1 or TRBD2 (5 bases each). With 5 bases removed from V and 6 bases from J, the gap between germline ends came to 16 bases. This CDR3 spans 15 amino acids. Germline V gives CDR1 SGHAT, CDR2 FQDESV (reference sequence). CDR3 sequence reads: CASSHPGTEAGELFF. CDR3 nucleotide sequence: TGTGCCAGCAGCCACCCGGGGACGGAGGCCGGGGAGCTGTTTTTT.

The gene calls are TRBV28 and TRBJ2-1; 7 positions agree with TRBD2. The CDR3 contains 16 residues. CDR1 is MDHEN, CDR2 SYDVKM, per germline. With 6 bases clipped from V and 4 bases from J, the junction kept 12 bases outside the gene matches. As DNA, the CDR3 is TGTGCCAGCAGCCCGGCGGGCGGGAGTAGATACAATGAGCAGTTCTTC. It specifies CASSPAGGSRYNEQFF.

This clone was detected many times. V gene TRBV7-8 combines with J gene TRBJ1-2; tentative D call: TRBD1 (6 bases). CDR1 SGHVS and CDR2 FQNEAQ come from the germline V gene. V gave up 5 bases and J gave up 4 bases, with 11 bases separating them. This CDR3 contains 13 residues. The CDR3 region has the DNA TGTGCCAGCAGCCCGGACAGAAGCTATGGCTACACCTTC. This encodes CASSPDRSYGYTF. The complete variable domain, with remaining parts taken from reference TRBV7-8 and TRBJ1-2, reads GAGVSQSPRYKVAKRGQDVALRCDPISGHVSLFWYQQALGQGPEFLTYFQNEAQLDKSGLPSDRFFAERPEGSVSTLKIQRTQQEDSAVYLCASSPDRSYGYTFGSGTRLTVV.